The 32 T cell receptor beta chains listed next were all sequenced from one sample in a study of T cell repertoires in cytomegalovirus infection. TCRdb re-derived calls from the reads in MiXCR, one entry per CDR3 protein. In the table there are some 940,000 distinct CDR3 sequences, 30% to 40% of which are singletons. The antigens for these receptors are not known. Sequencing used cultured CD8+ T cells from PBMCs, obtained from culture after CMV antigen stimulation. The receptors derive from a human donor in good health (CMV status not recorded). Some clones in this sample may be carry-over from other donors' samples.

This clonotype was seen once. This may come from a read error, since a much larger clone is one base off. The V gene is TRBV5-6, the J gene TRBJ2-6; the D gene could be TRBD1 or TRBD2 (5 bases each). In germline, CDR1 is SGHDT, CDR2 YYEEEE. The CDR3 loop spans 15 amino acids. V was pared by 6 bases and J by 2 bases, with 12 bases between. CDR3 sequence (DNA): TGTGCCAGCACCTTAGAGGGGACTGGGGCCAACGTCCTGACTTTC. It is translated as CASTLEGTGANVLTF.

This clonotype was observed many times. In nucleotides, the CDR3 is TGTGCCAGCAGTTTCCCTCCACTCCGGGACAGAGACACTGAAGCTTTCTTT. Translating it yields CASSFPPLRDRDTEAFF. This chain connects TRBV12-3 or TRBV12-4 to TRBJ1-1, with 7 positions matching TRBD1. The CDR3 loop spans 17 amino acids. V was clipped by 3 bases and J by 3 bases; unmatched bases: 13.

This clonotype was recorded at least ten times. The chain employs TRBV19 and TRBJ2-2; D call uncertain. V shed 6 bases and J shed 7 bases, with 9 bases lying between them. In germline, CDR1 is LNHDA, CDR2 SQIVND (reference sequence). This CDR3 is 12 amino acids long. CDR3 in DNA: TGTGCCAGTAGCCCCTTCTACGGGGAGCTGTTTTTT. It codes for CASSPFYGELFF.

This chain joins TRBV14 and TRBJ2-1, with D maybe TRBD1 (5 bases). The germline V and J ends were trimmed by 1 base and 8 bases, with 18 bases remaining between them. The CDR3 extends over 16 amino acids. Germline V gene data show CDR1 as SGHDN and CDR2 as FVKESK. The CDR3 here is CASSQVYRLGNDEQFF. CDR3 coding DNA: TGTGCCAGCAGCCAAGTCTACAGGTTGGGGAACGATGAGCAGTTCTTC.

In its sample, this clonotype was seen a few times. The J gene is TRBJ1-4, the V gene TRBV7-4; 7 bases line up with TRBD1. Germline V CDR1 and CDR2: SGHVT, SQSDAQ. Trimming took 4 bases from V and 6 from J; bases not matched to a gene: 5. The CDR3 is made up of 14 amino acids. CDR3 bases: TGTGCCAGCAGCTGGGACAGCAGATATGAAAAACTGTTTTTT. This gives the protein CASSWDSRYEKLFF.

V and J are TRBV10-3 and TRBJ2-5; 7 bases line up with TRBD2. This CDR3 is 13 amino acids long. Trimming removed 8 bases from V and 1 base from J; junction bases left unmatched: 4. CDR1 and CDR2 (germline): ENHRY, SYGVKD. The CDR3 reads CAIRWEGQETQYF. The CDR3, as DNA: TGTGCCATCCGCTGGGAGGGCCAAGAGACCCAGTACTTC.

The V and J genes are TRBV19 and TRBJ1-5, with 7 bases aligning to TRBD1. CDR3 length: 15 residues. The V segment lost 7 bases and the J segment 2 bases; nucleotides outside the gene matches: 8. CDR1 and CDR2 (germline): LNHDA, SQIVND (reference sequence). CDR3 residues: CASIKTGIGNQPQHF. CDR3 sequence (DNA): TGTGCCAGTATCAAGACAGGGATAGGCAATCAGCCCCAGCATTTT.

This clonotype was seen at least ten times. The rearrangement uses TRBV7-9 and TRBJ1-1; D ambiguous. The CDR3 consists of 11 residues. V lost 2 bases to trimming and J lost 3 bases, with 1 base between them. Per germline, CDR1 SEHNR and CDR2 FQNEAQ (reference sequence). CDR3 in amino acids: CASSLYTEAFF. CDR3 DNA sequence: TGTGCCAGCAGCTTATACACTGAAGCTTTCTTT. The complete variable domain, with remaining parts taken from reference TRBV7-9 and TRBJ1-1, reads DTGVSQNPRHKITKRGQNVTFRCDPISEHNRLYWYRQTLGQGPEFLTYFQNEAQLEKSRLLSDRFSAERPKGSFSTLEIQRTEQGDSAMYLCASSLYTEAFFGQGTRLTVV.

This clonotype has ten or more counts. The chain recombines TRBV7-2 with TRBJ2-1, with TRBD1 matching over 7 bases. The CDR3 runs to 14 residues. Looked up from germline, CDR1 is SGHTA and CDR2 is FQGNSA. Losses at the gene ends were 3 bases for V and 2 bases for J; bases not matched to a gene: 1. The CDR3 reads CASSFTGAYNEQFF. The CDR3 DNA reads as TGTGCCAGCAGCTTCACAGGGGCCTACAATGAGCAGTTCTTC.

The genes are TRBV11-2 and TRBJ2-1; 8 bases line up with TRBD2. Germline loops: CDR1 SGHAT, CDR2 FQNNGV. V lost 1 base and J lost 2; bases outside the gene matches: 1. The CDR3 length is 15 residues. CDR3 residues: CASSLVSGAYNEQFF. In DNA, the CDR3 is TGTGCCAGCAGCTTAGTTAGCGGGGCCTACAATGAGCAGTTCTTC.

In this sample, this clonotype turned up many times. The chain combines TRBV6-1 with TRBJ1-2, with 9 bases aligning to TRBD1. Germline trimming cut 5 bases from V and 6 bases from J; bases unmatched to any gene: 16. Germline V lookup: CDR1 MNHNS, CDR2 SASEGT. CDR3 size: 17 residues. Here the CDR3 reads CASSLSLRDREVDGYTF. The DNA for the CDR3 is TGTGCCAGCAGTCTTTCCCTCCGGGACAGGGAAGTAGATGGCTACACCTTC.

This clonotype was found a few times. The chain couples TRBV27 to TRBJ1-4; no clear D gene. CDR1 is MNHEY and CDR2 is SMNVEV in the germline V gene (reference sequence). V lost 0 bases, J lost 10 bases, and 9 bases lay in between. This CDR3 region has 13 residues. CDR3 sequence: CASSLSSGVKLFF. The CDR3 DNA is TGTGCCAGCAGTTTATCTTCCGGCGTAAAACTGTTTTTT. Using reference TRBV27 and TRBJ1-4 for the parts outside the CDR3, the full variable domain is EAQVTQNPRYLITVTGKKLTVTCSQNMNHEYMSWYRQDPGLGLRQIYYSMNVEVTDKGDVPEGYKVSRKEKRNFPLILESPSPNQTSLYFCASSLSSGVKLFFGSGTQLSVL.

This clonotype was counted a few times. This sequence joins TRBV5-8 and TRBJ2-7; D possibly matches TRBD1 or TRBD2 (5 bases each). CDR3 length: 15 residues. From germline, CDR1 is SGHTS and CDR2 YDEGEE. Between the trimmed V and J ends, which lost 7 bases and 3 bases, there was a span of 20 bases. Here the CDR3 reads CASFRPGRTNYEQYF. The CDR3 DNA reads TGTGCCAGCTTTAGACCGGGACGTACCAACTACGAGCAGTACTTC.

There are a few counts of this clonotype. The rearrangement joins TRBV2 to TRBJ2-5, with TRBD1 matching over 8 bases. This CDR3 is 13 amino acids long. CDR1 and CDR2 from the germline V gene are SNHLY and FYNNEI. J was trimmed by 5 bases and V by 4 bases; bases with no gene match: 3. The CDR3: CASSAWTGETQYF. DNA for the CDR3: TGTGCCAGCAGTGCCTGGACAGGGGAGACCCAGTACTTC. The whole variable domain, remainder taken from reference TRBV2 and TRBJ2-5, is EPEVTQTPSHQVTQMGQEVILRCVPISNHLYFYWYRQILGQKVEFLVSFYNNEISEKSEIFDDQFSVERPDGSNFTLKIRSTKLEDSAMYFCASSAWTGETQYFGPGTRLLVL.

There are a few counts of this clonotype. This chain connects TRBV6-1 to TRBJ1-2; D may be TRBD1 (5 bases). Germline CDR1 is MNHNS and CDR2 is SASEGT. CDR3 length: 15 residues. The V end was cut by 3 bases, the J end by 2 bases, with 13 bases between. CDR3 bases: TGTGCCAGCAGTGACCTCCGGACACTGAACTATGGCTACACCTTC. Amino acids: CASSDLRTLNYGYTF.

The chain joins TRBV19 to TRBJ2-1; 12 nucleotides line up with TRBD1. The CDR3 is 19 residues long. Germline CDR1 LNHDA, CDR2 SQIVND (reference sequence). The V segment lost 3 bases and the J segment 1 base; nucleotides outside the gene matches: 10. For the CDR3, the DNA is TGTGCCAGTAGTATCGGGACAGGGGGCGTTCTGGCGTCCTACAATGAGCAGTTCTTC. It encodes CASSIGTGGVLASYNEQFF. The full variable domain, with the rest looked up from reference TRBV19 and TRBJ2-1, is DGGITQSPKYLFRKEGQNVTLSCEQNLNHDAMYWYRQDPGQGLRLIYYSQIVNDFQKGDIAEGYSVSREKKESFPLTVTSAQKNPTAFYLCASSIGTGGVLASYNEQFFGPGTRLTVL.

CDR3 amino acids: CASSLSMGVVYKNIQYF. The CDR3 DNA reads as TGTGCCAGCAGCTTAAGTATGGGGGTAGTCTACAAAAACATTCAGTACTTC. The chain is built from TRBV28 and TRBJ2-4, with D possibly called TRBD1 or TRBD2 (5 bases each). From germline, CDR1 is MDHEN and CDR2 SYDVKM. This CDR3 is built from 17 residues. V was trimmed by 6 bases and J by 3 bases, leaving 21 bases between them.

The CDR3, as DNA: TGTGCCAGCAGTGGGACTCCGGCCTGGGGCTACACCTTC. Its translation: CASSGTPAWGYTF. This chain uses TRBV27 with TRBJ1-2; a possible D gene is TRBD1 (5 bases). Germline V gives CDR1 MNHEY, CDR2 SMNVEV (reference sequence). This CDR3 is 13 amino acids long. The V end lost 5 bases, the J end lost 8 bases, and 15 bases lay between the germline ends.

This clonotype has a single count. This is likely a read error, given that the CDR3 carries no conserved phenylalanine or tryptophan at its end. The chain recombines TRBV6-1 with TRBJ2-7; TRBD2 is a possible D gene (5 bases). The V gene's germline CDR1 is MNHNS and CDR2 SASEGT. V was clipped by 6 bases and J by 3 bases, with 12 bases between them. This CDR3 is built from 13 residues. This chain's CDR3 is CASSPGENYEQYI. Written as DNA, the CDR3 is TGTGCCAGCAGCCCCGGGGAAAACTACGAGCAGTACATC.

The V call is TRBV7-9, the J call TRBJ1-1; D remains ambiguous. Trimming shortened V by 6 bases and J by 4 bases, and 18 bases separated the two germline ends. The CDR3 has 15 amino acids. Germline V CDR1 and CDR2: SEHNR, FQNEAQ (reference sequence). The CDR3 sequence: CASSPRTLGTTEAFF. The CDR3 bases are TGTGCCAGCAGTCCCCGGACCCTAGGAACCACTGAAGCTTTCTTT.

This chain uses TRBV20-1 with TRBJ2-3; 9 bases agree with TRBD2. The CDR3 spans 20 residues. Per germline, CDR1 DFQATT and CDR2 SNEGSKA (reference sequence). The ends lost 6 bases at V and 0 bases at J; junction bases unmatched: 22. The CDR3, as DNA: TGCAGTGCCACTAGCGCGGGGGGGCTTGATGAGCTAACTAGCACAGATACGCAGTATTTT. Encoded protein: CSATSAGGLDELTSTDTQYF.

CDR3: CASSHPGTANTEAFF. In DNA, the CDR3 is TGCGCCAGCAGCCACCCCGGGACAGCGAACACTGAAGCTTTCTTT. The rearrangement uses TRBV4-1 and TRBJ1-1, with 7 bases lining up with TRBD1. J was trimmed by 1 base and V by 3 bases; bases with no gene match: 5. The CDR3 totals 15 residues. In germline, CDR1 is MGHRA, CDR2 YSYEKL.

This clonotype was seen many times. DNA of the CDR3: TGTGCCAGCAGCCCTGGGACTAGCGGGGGGACACAAGAGACCCAGTACTTC. It translates to CASSPGTSGGTQETQYF. V usage is TRBV7-9 and J usage is TRBJ2-5; TRBD2 agrees at 15 bases. The CDR3 contains 17 residues. Unmatched junction bases numbered 6, after V lost 5 bases and J lost 2 bases. Germline-derived CDR1 and CDR2 are SEHNR and FQNEAQ (reference sequence). The whole variable domain, remainder taken from reference TRBV7-9 and TRBJ2-5, is DTGVSQNPRHKITKRGQNVTFRCDPISEHNRLYWYRQTLGQGPEFLTYFQNEAQLEKSRLLSDRFSAERPKGSFSTLEIQRTEQGDSAMYLCASSPGTSGGTQETQYFGPGTRLLVL.

This clonotype occurred a few times. The rearrangement links TRBV12-3 or TRBV12-4 to TRBJ1-4, with unresolved D. CDR3 size: 18 residues. V was trimmed by 6 bases and J by 8 bases, leaving 28 bases between them. The CDR3 reads CASSFKYDLATLGEKLFF. For the CDR3, the DNA is TGTGCCAGCAGCTTCAAGTATGATTTGGCAACCCTAGGGGAAAAACTGTTTTTT.

This clonotype was counted only a few times. A junction boundary mismatches the germline segment, possibly from a read error. This chain links TRBV7-7 with TRBJ1-3, with unresolved D. Looked up from germline, CDR1 is SSHAT and CDR2 is FNYEAQ (reference sequence). This CDR3 spans 13 amino acids. CDR3: CASSRTIGDTIYF. CDR3 DNA: TGTGCTAGCAGCCGGACGATCGGGGACACCATATATTTT.

The chain carries TRBV12-3 or TRBV12-4 and TRBJ2-2; a weak D match, TRBD1 (6 bases). CDR3 length: 14 amino acids. Trimming removed 7 bases from V and 7 bases from J, with 16 bases in between. CDR3: CASTYTGLGGELFF. CDR3 coding DNA: TGTGCCAGCACTTACACAGGGTTAGGCGGGGAGCTGTTTTTT.

This clonotype was counted between two and nine times. J is TRBJ1-1 and V is TRBV11-2; D may be TRBD1 (5 bases). The germline CDR1 and CDR2 sequences are SGHAT and FQNNGV. V dropped 5 bases and J dropped 4 bases, with 20 bases sitting between them. CDR3 length: 16 amino acids. The CDR3 nucleotides read TGTGCCAGCAGCCCCTGGACTCTTCTTGGGGGCACTGAAGCTTTCTTT. This codes for CASSPWTLLGGTEAFF.

The chain couples TRBV28 to TRBJ1-5; D remains ambiguous. There are 13 residues in the CDR3. The germline V gene encodes CDR1 MDHEN and CDR2 SYDVKM. V lost 11 bases, J lost 3 bases, and 14 bases lay in between. The CDR3 DNA reads TGTGCCTGCGCGTCGGGTTTCAATCAGCCCCAGCATTTT. Amino acid sequence: CACASGFNQPQHF. The full variable domain, in which reference TRBV28 and TRBJ1-5 provide the parts outside the CDR3, is DVKVTQSSRYLVKRTGEKVFLECVQDMDHENMFWYRQDPGLGLRLIYFSYDVKMKEKGDIPEGYSVSREKKERFSLILESASTNQTSMYLCACASGFNQPQHFGDGTRLSIL.

This chain joins TRBV12-3 or TRBV12-4 and TRBJ1-6; 8 nucleotides align to TRBD1. Trimming removed 1 base from V and 8 bases from J; junction bases left unmatched: 1. This CDR3 has 14 amino acids. The CDR3 DNA sequence: TGTGCCAGCAGTTTAGGGGACAGGTATTCACCCCTCCACTTT. Encoded protein: CASSLGDRYSPLHF.

This clonotype was found many times. This sequence joins TRBV6-2 or TRBV6-3 and TRBJ2-5, with D possibly TRBD1 on 5 matching bases. Trimming stripped 5 bases from V and 5 bases from J, with 15 bases between. Looked up from germline, CDR1 is MNHEY and CDR2 is SVGEGT. This CDR3 has 14 residues. The DNA for the CDR3 is TGTGCCAGCAGTCCCTCGACACGACAGGAGACCCAGTACTTC. This translates into CASSPSTRQETQYF.

This clonotype came up a few times. This chain uses TRBV9 with TRBJ2-1; tentative D call: TRBD1 (6 bases). This CDR3 is 16 amino acids long. CDR1 SGDLS and CDR2 YYNGEE come from the germline V gene. Trimming left V 3 bases short and J 5 bases short, with 18 bases between. CDR3 DNA sequence: TGTGCCAGCAGCGAACACAGGGACCAAGCACACAATGAGCAGTTCTTC. The encoded protein is CASSEHRDQAHNEQFF.

Notes on this clonotype: At one end, the junction sequence differs from germline, possibly due to a read error. The V gene is TRBV6-1, the J gene TRBJ2-7, with TRBD1 identical over 8 bases. Germline V gene data show CDR1 as MNHNS and CDR2 as SASEGT. This CDR3 has 15 residues. The CDR3 DNA reads TGTGCCAGCAGTGAACCGTGGCAGGGGGCCTGGGAGCTGTACTTC. It yields the protein CASSEPWQGAWELYF.